The clone carrying this TCR beta chain was found a few times. As yet, its antigen is unknown. The CDR3 consists of 15 residues. V was cut by 0 bases and J by 2 bases, with 12 bases left in between. Germline V gene sequence: CDR1 SGHNT, CDR2 YYREEE (reference sequence). The data belong to a study of cytomegalovirus exposure and HLA in healthy donors. Study results and limitations: The majority of TCR sequences were rare, yet some public TCRs appeared in many donors. Earlier results showed most TCR beta V segments being productive about 87% or about 30% of the time.

The primer mix had 60 Vbeta and 13 Jbeta primers. TCRdb keeps only in-frame clones here, not all; method: immunoSEQ multiplex PCR. This sample yields just over 150,000 clones, of which around 76% are seen a single time; about 2% belongs to the top ten. V usage is TRBV5-4 and J usage is TRBJ2-7; D not certain. This clonotype originated in a female donor in good health and CMV-seronegative. Sequenced sample: PBMCs. The CDR3 DNA reads as TGTGCCAGCAGCTTGGGTCAGGTGTTCACCTACGAGCAGTACTTC. Translating gives CASSLGQVFTYEQYF.